Given below is one T cell receptor (beta chain) in context. These data come from a study of blood T cell repertoires in COVID-19. Across the study: Acute-phase and convalescent COVID-19 samples originated in the United States, Italy and Spain. T cells, B-cell-depleted T cells, or PBMCs provided the cDNA or gDNA that served as material.

In the authors' methods: Using reference gene primer amplification, nucleated cell counts were estimated. Repertoires were generated with immunoSEQ multiplex PCR, while TCRdb's copy carries only in-frame clones and drops some. V and J calls plus clone size are reproduced from that table; the DNA served to infer D and trimming. The sample lists under 450,000 clones, more than 65% occurring once. The sample comprised peripheral blood. This receptor was obtained from a human donor with acute or convalescent COVID-19. The donor label of this sample is uncertain.

The CDR3 here is CASSKDRIYGYTF. CDR3 nucleotide sequence: TGTGCCAGTAGCAAAGACAGAATCTATGGCTACACCTTC. The V call is TRBV19, the J call TRBJ1-2; a weak D match, TRBD1 (5 bases). The CDR3 has 13 amino acids. Germline V gives CDR1 LNHDA, CDR2 SQIVND (reference sequence). V gave up 6 bases and J gave up 4 bases, with 12 bases separating them.